This TCR beta chain emerged from a study of CD8 T cells in ankylosing spondylitis. General study points: Disease-linked clones proved CD8+ and comparatively uncommon in peripheral blood. There was a TCR beta motif, made of several highly homologous variants, that appeared characteristic of ankylosing spondylitis blood.

TCRdb reprocessed the 5' RACE reads with MiXCR, giving one entry per CDR3 protein. The sample yields roughly 700,000 distinct CDR3 sequences, over 15% seen once. CDR3 length: 14 residues. Germline assignment: CDR1 GTSNPN and CDR2 SVGIG (reference sequence). Trimming cost V 2 bases and J 10 bases, with 18 bases left between them. Comment on this clonotype: Its antigen is undetermined.

This receptor was identified in a male donor with ankylosing spondylitis. The V call is TRBV30, the J call TRBJ2-1; maybe TRBD2 (6 bases). Sequencing was carried out using blood, either unsorted or a sorted T cell fraction (not recorded which). The chain's CDR3 is CAWSPVAEVREQFF. The DNA of the CDR3 is TGTGCCTGGAGTCCCGTAGCGGAAGTGCGCGAGCAGTTCTTC. The variable domain in full, with the rest retrieved from reference TRBV30 and TRBJ2-1, is SQTIHQWPATLVQPVGSPLSLECTVEGTSNPNLYWYRQAAGRGLQLLFYSVGIGQISSEVPQNLSASRPQDRQFILSSKKLLLSDSGFYLCAWSPVAEVREQFFGPGTRLTVL.